This TCR beta chain was captured by sequencing in a study of CD8 T cells in Susac syndrome. An amount of RNA that ranged from roughly 0.45 to 1 ug was reverse transcribed with random hexamers. TCRdb used MiXCR to reprocess the immunoSEQ multiplex PCR reads, holding one entry per CDR3 protein. The table lists 200,000 or so distinct CDR3 sequences, more than 90% of them singletons, with around 0.093% in the top ten. CDR3 length: 18 residues. CDR1 is SNHLY, CDR2 FYNNEI, per germline. Trimming left V 7 bases short and J 4 bases short, with 28 bases between. The source is a human donor with multiple sclerosis. Sequenced material: CD4+ T cells from PBMCs. This sequence joins TRBV2 and TRBJ1-2, with D maybe TRBD1 (6 bases). The CDR3 reads CASKWIGGTQRALYGYTF. CDR3 nucleotides: TGTGCCAGCAAGTGGATAGGGGGGACCCAAAGAGCTCTCTATGGCTACACCTTC.